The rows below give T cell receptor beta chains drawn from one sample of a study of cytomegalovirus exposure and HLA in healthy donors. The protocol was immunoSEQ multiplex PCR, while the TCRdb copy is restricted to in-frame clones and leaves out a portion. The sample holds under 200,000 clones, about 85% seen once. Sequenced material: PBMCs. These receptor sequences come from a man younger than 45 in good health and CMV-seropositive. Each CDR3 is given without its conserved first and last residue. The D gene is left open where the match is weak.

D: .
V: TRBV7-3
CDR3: ASSPQAGELF

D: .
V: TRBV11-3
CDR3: ASSLGGEAF

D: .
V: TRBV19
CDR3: ASSMSQNTEAF

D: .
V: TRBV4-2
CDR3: ASSQGSEKLF

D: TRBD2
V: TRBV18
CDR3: ASSPVRTSGTSTDTQY

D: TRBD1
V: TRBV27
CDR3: ASSFGRQGGTEAF

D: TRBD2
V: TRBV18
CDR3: ASSPSLAATDTQY

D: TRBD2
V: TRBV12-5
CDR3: ASGLSPGLAGRETQY

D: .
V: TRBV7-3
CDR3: ASSFSGGSTDTQY

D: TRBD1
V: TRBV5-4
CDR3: ASRDRGSNEQF

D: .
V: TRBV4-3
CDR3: ASSQDVGLLF

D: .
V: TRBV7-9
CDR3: ASTQDFNEQF

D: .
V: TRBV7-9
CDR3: ASSFWNTEAF

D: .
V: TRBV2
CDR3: ASSEASDTQY

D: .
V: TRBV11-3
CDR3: ASSLGGVNSPLH

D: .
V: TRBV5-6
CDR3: ASSSYQGWGSYNEQF

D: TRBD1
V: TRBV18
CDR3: ASSFGTGNTGELF

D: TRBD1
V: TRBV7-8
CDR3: ASSTRTGPSGANVLT

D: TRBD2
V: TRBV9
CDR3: ASSPGGGPVDTQY

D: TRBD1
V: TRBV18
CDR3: ASSPPLSRQGRPGANVLT

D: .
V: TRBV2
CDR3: ASLKPESGATNEKLF

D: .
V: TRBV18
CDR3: ASSPLTNTEAF

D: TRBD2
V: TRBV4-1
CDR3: ASSQAAGTSGSYEQY

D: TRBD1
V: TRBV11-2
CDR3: ASSLGAWTGVTGELF

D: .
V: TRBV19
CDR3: ASSRGERGARGSRTEAF

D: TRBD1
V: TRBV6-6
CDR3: ASSYSGQYYEQY

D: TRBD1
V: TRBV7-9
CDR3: SSSSDRGRAGELF

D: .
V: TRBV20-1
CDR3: SARSLYGYT

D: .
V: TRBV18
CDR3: ASSGKGSYEQY

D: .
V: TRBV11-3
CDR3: ASSPGSFYEQY

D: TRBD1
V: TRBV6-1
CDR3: ASSDRGQTTEAF

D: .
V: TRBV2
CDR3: ASIINGAGELF

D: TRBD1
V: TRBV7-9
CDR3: ASSPQGGQPQH

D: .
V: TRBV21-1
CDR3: ASSNLGAGGPQPQH

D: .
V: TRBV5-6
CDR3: ASSLGEVGGMSEAF

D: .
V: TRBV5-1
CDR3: ASSLLGSSYNEQF

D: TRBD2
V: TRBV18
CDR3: ASSPNSGLAGGVETQY

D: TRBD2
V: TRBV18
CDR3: ASSPTSGGTDTQY

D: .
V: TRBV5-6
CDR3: ASSLIGQSDTQY

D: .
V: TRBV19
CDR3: ASNQGGTEAF

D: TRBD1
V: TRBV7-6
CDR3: ASSEGAEQF

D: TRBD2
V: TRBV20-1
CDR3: SARWEGELF